This T cell receptor beta chain derives from a study of cytomegalovirus exposure and HLA in healthy donors. With 2 bases removed from V and 6 bases from J, the gap between germline ends came to 11 bases. The CDR3 is 13 amino acids. Germline-derived CDR1 and CDR2 are MNHNY and SVGAGI (reference sequence). Vbeta (60) and Jbeta (13) primers were used in the PCR. The table came from immunoSEQ multiplex PCR; TCRdb's copy has only in-frame clones and leaves some out. Of some 150,000 clones detected, 9.7% appear once; the ten largest clones hold roughly 2%. The specimen sequenced was PBMCs. The rearrangement links TRBV6-6 to TRBJ2-7, with D perhaps TRBD1 (6 bases). The TCR was taken from a man between 45 and 60 years old in good health and CMV-seronegative. CDR3 nucleotide sequence: TGTGCCAGCAGTTACAGACAGGCGGGCGAGCAGTACTTC. Its protein product is CASSYRQAGEQYF.